The 11 T cell receptor beta chains reported below all come from one sample, sequenced in a study of blood T cell repertoires in COVID-19. Libraries were prepared by immunoSEQ multiplex PCR; TCRdb keeps only in-frame clonotypes and omits some of them. There are approximately 250,000 clones in the sample; roughly 86% occur only once, and 8.5% to 9% lies in the top ten. Sequenced input: peripheral blood. Receptor source: a man aged 40-49 years with active or convalescent COVID-19.

The chain is built from TRBV10-1 and TRBJ2-2, with TRBD2 matching 10 bases. V trimming: 8 bases; J trimming: 3 bases; junction bases outside the gene matches: 3. This CDR3 is built from 14 residues. Germline lookup yields CDR1 WNHNN and CDR2 SYGVQD (reference sequence). In nucleotides, the CDR3 is TGCGCCAGCTCACTAGCGGGGCACACCGGGGAGCTGTTTTTT. It translates to CASSLAGHTGELFF.

The rearrangement joins TRBV28 to TRBJ2-1, with a tentative D call TRBD2 (7 bases). The CDR3 runs to 14 residues. Germline-derived CDR1 and CDR2 are MDHEN and SYDVKM. Deletions cut 7 bases from V and 5 bases from J, with 15 bases between. The CDR3 protein is CASIGGVMDNEQFF. CDR3 coding DNA: TGTGCCAGCATAGGGGGGGTGATGGACAATGAGCAGTTCTTC.

The sample holds a few counts of this clone. J is TRBJ1-2 and V is TRBV4-1; 10 bases are shared with TRBD1. V lost 2 bases, J lost 3 bases, and 3 bases stayed unmatched. Per the germline V gene, CDR1 is MGHRA and CDR2 is YSYEKL. The CDR3 loop spans 15 amino acids. The CDR3 bases are TGCGCCAGCAGCCAAAAAGGACAGGGGGACTATGGCTACACCTTC. Its protein is CASSQKGQGDYGYTF.

The chain combines TRBV6-5 with TRBJ2-7, with TRBD1 matching 9 bases. The V segment lost 8 bases and the J segment 6 bases; nucleotides outside the gene matches: 5. There are 12 residues in the CDR3. Germline V gene data show CDR1 as MNHEY and CDR2 as SVGAGI. The CDR3 loop is CASYRGLGEQYF. In DNA form, the CDR3 reads TGTGCCAGCTACAGGGGGCTAGGCGAGCAGTACTTC.

The rearrangement uses TRBV3-1 (or the pseudogene TRBV3-2) and TRBJ2-1; 7 bases align to TRBD2. The germline CDR1 and CDR2 sequences are LGHDT and YNNKEL (reference sequence). Losses at the gene ends were 4 bases for V and 4 bases for J; bases not matched to a gene: 7. This CDR3 has 15 amino acids. The CDR3 reads CASSRRRDYYNEQFF. DNA for the CDR3: TGTGCCAGCAGCCGCCGCCGGGACTATTACAATGAGCAGTTCTTC.

The CDR3, as DNA: TGTGCCAGCGTCAGTTACAATGAGCAGTTCTTC. Translated: CASVSYNEQFF. This chain connects TRBV6-5 to TRBJ2-1; D gene uncertain. V lost 8 bases to trimming and J lost 4 bases, with 6 bases between them. Germline V lookup: CDR1 MNHEY, CDR2 SVGAGI. This CDR3 spans 11 amino acids.

The rearrangement links TRBV6-5 to TRBJ2-5; D is ambiguous. The CDR3 spans 11 residues. Germline CDR1 reads MNHEY; CDR2 reads SVGAGI. V dropped 6 bases and J dropped 3 bases, with 5 bases sitting between them. CDR3 nucleotides: TGTGCCAGCAGACGGGAAGAGACCCAGTACTTC. Encoded protein: CASRREETQYF.

The chain combines TRBV5-1 with TRBJ1-1, with TRBD1 matching over 9 bases. CDR1 and CDR2 (germline): SGHRS, YFSETQ. The CDR3 runs 16 residues. V was clipped by 4 bases and J by 1 base; unmatched bases: 8. CDR3 nucleotides: TGCGCCAGCAGCGGCCGGGGACAGGGAGCGAACACTGAAGCTTTCTTT. It specifies CASSGRGQGANTEAFF.

The chain couples TRBV6-5 to TRBJ1-2; TRBD1 might be the D (5 bases). V was shortened by 0 bases and J by 5 bases, with 13 bases between the two germline ends. The germline V gene has CDR1 MNHEY and CDR2 SVGAGI. The CDR3 consists of 15 residues. CDR3 protein: CASSYSQGALYGYTF. CDR3 DNA: TGTGCCAGCAGTTACTCTCAAGGGGCTCTTTATGGCTACACCTTC.

V usage is TRBV27 and J usage is TRBJ2-7; tentatively, D is TRBD1 (6 bases). The V end lost 3 bases, the J end lost 5 bases, and 11 bases lay between the germline ends. Germline loops: CDR1 MNHEY, CDR2 SMNVEV (reference sequence). CDR3 length equals 13 residues. CDR3 nucleotides: TGTGCCAGCAGTTTTACAGGGAGCAACGAGCAGTACTTC. Protein product: CASSFTGSNEQYF.

This clone came up once. The rearrangement uses TRBV7-6 and TRBJ2-7; 9 bases line up with TRBD1. The germline CDR1 and CDR2 sequences are SGHVS and FNYEAQ. Trimming took 1 base from V and 1 from J; bases not matched to a gene: 5. The CDR3 is made up of 16 amino acids. For the CDR3, the DNA is TGTGCCAGCAGCTTAGTAGGGACAGGGAAATCCTACGAGCAGTACTTC. Translating gives CASSLVGTGKSYEQYF. The variable domain in full, with the rest retrieved from reference TRBV7-6 and TRBJ2-7, is GAGVSQSPRYKVTKRGQDVALRCDPISGHVSLYWYRQALGQGPEFLTYFNYEAQQDKSGLPNDRFSAERPEGSISTLTIQRTEQRDSAMYRCASSLVGTGKSYEQYFGPGTRLTVT.